This is a list of T cell receptor beta chains from one sample in a study of control samples from healthy donors and cancer patients. Repertoires were generated with immunoSEQ multiplex PCR, while TCRdb's copy carries only in-frame clones and drops some. Seen here are tens of thousands of clones, 85% observed once, and the top ten hold approximately 5%. Sequencing was done on a sample of blood. These receptors all come from a man aged 40-49 years in good health. Each CDR3 is given with its conserved first and last residue. A D gene is named only where the DNA matches it firmly. Size is omitted from some rows. Given values are once, few, many or a class for expanded clones.

d_call	v_call	cdr3_length	clone_size	j_call	cdr3_nt	cdr3_aa
.	TRBV6-2/TRBV6-3	11	.	TRBJ1-5	TGTGCCAGCAGTGGCAGGTCGACCCAGCATTTT	CASSGRSTQHF
.	TRBV13	14	.	TRBJ1-5	TGTGCCAGCAGTACCGGGGGTAGCAATCAGCCCCAGCATTTT	CASSTGGSNQPQHF
.	TRBV4-3	16	.	TRBJ1-4	TGCGCCAGCAGCCAGGAGCAGGGTTCAACTAATGAAAAACTGTTTTTT	CASSQEQGSTNEKLFF
TRBD2	TRBV28	15	.	TRBJ2-7	TGTGCCAGCAGTTTAATCCAGCGGGAGTCTCGCGAGCAGTACTTC	CASSLIQRESREQYF
.	TRBV15	15	.	TRBJ1-3	TGTGCCACCAGCATCTCCGACCTCTCTGGAAACACCATATATTTT	CATSISDLSGNTIYF
.	TRBV6-2/TRBV6-3	15	.	TRBJ1-3	TGTGCCAGCAGCGCAAGGGAAACTTCTGGAAACACCATATATTTT	CASSARETSGNTIYF
.	TRBV29-1	11	.	TRBJ1-2	TGCAGCGTTGAAGTGGACTATGGCTACACCTTC	CSVEVDYGYTF
TRBD2	TRBV6-6	17	.	TRBJ2-1	TGTGCCAGCAGTCTCCGGACTAGCGGGAGAACCTACAATGAGCAGTTCTTC	CASSLRTSGRTYNEQFF
.	TRBV7-9	19	.	TRBJ1-4	TGTGCCAGCAGCCTCCCGGGGGGCCGCCCCACAACAACTAATGAAAAACTGTTTTTT	CASSLPGGRPTTTNEKLFF
TRBD1	TRBV19	13	.	TRBJ2-2	TGTGCCATTAAGACAGGGATCGCCGGGGAGCTGTTTTTT	CAIKTGIAGELFF
.	TRBV28	15	.	TRBJ2-3	TGTGCCAGCAGTCCCGATAGCCAAATGGGAGATACGCAGTATTTT	CASSPDSQMGDTQYF
TRBD1	TRBV6-5	12	.	TRBJ1-1	TGTGCCAGCAGACAGGGGCACACTGAAGCTTTCTTT	CASRQGHTEAFF
.	TRBV7-9	11	.	TRBJ1-1	TGTGCCAGCAGCCCCGCCACTGAAGCTTTCTTT	CASSPATEAFF
.	TRBV2	14	.	TRBJ1-1	TGTGCCAGCAGTGGCGTTAGTGGGGGTCCTGAAGCTTTCTTT	CASSGVSGGPEAFF
TRBD1	TRBV30	13	.	TRBJ1-2	TGTGCCTGGAGTATCTCGGACAGGGCTGGCTACACCTTC	CAWSISDRAGYTF
.	TRBV30	12	.	TRBJ2-7	TGTGCCTGGAGGGTCGGTTCCTACGAGCAGTACTTC	CAWRVGSYEQYF
TRBD1	TRBV7-9	15	.	TRBJ2-1	TGTGCCAGCAGCTCGCCCGGGACAGGAGGCCATGAGCAGTTCTTC	CASSSPGTGGHEQFF
TRBD1	TRBV5-5	15	once	TRBJ2-1	TGTGCCAGCAGCATAAGGACAGGTGGGCTCAATGAGCAGTTCTTC	CASSIRTGGLNEQFF
.	TRBV6-5	12	.	TRBJ2-3	TGTGCCAGCAGCGTGGACCGTTTTACGCAGTATTTT	CASSVDRFTQYF
.	TRBV7-9	15	.	TRBJ2-6	TGTGCCAGCAGCAAGGGGAGCTCTGGGGCCAACGTCCTGACTTTC	CASSKGSSGANVLTF
.	TRBV6-5	15	once	TRBJ2-7	TGTGCCAGCAGTTATCGAGGGGATAGCTCCTACGAGCAGTACTTC	CASSYRGDSSYEQYF
.	TRBV3-1/TRBV3-2	17	.	TRBJ1-1	TGTGCCAGCAGCCAAGTATCGAGGTTGTGCGTGAACACTGAAGCTTTCTTT	CASSQVSRLCVNTEAFF
TRBD2	TRBV30	15	.	TRBJ2-1	TGTGCCTGGAGTAGGGGGACTAGCGGGGAAAATGAGCAGTTCTTC	CAWSRGTSGENEQFF
.	TRBV7-2	12	.	TRBJ1-2	TGTGCCAGCAGCAGGGTAGGCTATGGCTACACCTTC	CASSRVGYGYTF
.	TRBV6-1	11	.	TRBJ1-1	TGTGCCAGCAGTGAATACACTGAAGCTTTCTTT	CASSEYTEAFF
TRBD1	TRBV5-1	15	.	TRBJ2-1	TGCGCCAGCAGCGGGGGACAGGGTATGTACAATGAGCAGTTCTTC	CASSGGQGMYNEQFF
.	TRBV12-3/TRBV12-4	13	.	TRBJ1-3	TGTGCCAGCAGTTTGCTATCTGGAAACACCATATATTTT	CASSLLSGNTIYF
TRBD2	TRBV15	15	.	TRBJ2-7	TGTGCCACCAGCTGGAGCGGGAGCTTTTCCCACGAGCAGTACTTC	CATSWSGSFSHEQYF
TRBD1	TRBV18	14	.	TRBJ1-1	TGTGCCAGCTCCGTGACAGGGGCGAACACTGAAGCTTTCTTT	CASSVTGANTEAFF
TRBD1	TRBV27	12	.	TRBJ2-7	TGTGCCAGTAGGACAGGCTCCTACGAGCAGTACTTC	CASRTGSYEQYF
.	TRBV12-3/TRBV12-4	13	.	TRBJ1-1	TGTGCCAGCACCTCGGACGCGAACACTGAAGCTTTCTTT	CASTSDANTEAFF
.	TRBV30	13	.	TRBJ1-5	TGTGCCTGGAACCCCGAGAGCAATCAGCCCCAGCATTTT	CAWNPESNQPQHF
TRBD2	TRBV27	15	.	TRBJ2-7	TGTGCCAGCAGTCCGGGACTAGCGGGATCGCGAGAGCAGTACTTC	CASSPGLAGSREQYF
.	TRBV18	15	.	TRBJ1-1	TGTGCCAGCTCACCACTGGGGCCCGGGAACACTGAAGCTTTCTTT	CASSPLGPGNTEAFF
TRBD2	TRBV7-2	14	.	TRBJ2-5	TGTGCCAGCAGCAAACTAGCGGGGGCTGAGACCCAGTACTTC	CASSKLAGAETQYF
.	TRBV27	14	once	TRBJ2-2	TGTGCCAGCAGTTTAGGCTTGGACACCGGGGAGCTGTTTTTT	CASSLGLDTGELFF
TRBD1	TRBV7-7	15	.	TRBJ2-5	TGTGCTAGCAGATCCGGGACAGGCGTACAAGAGACCCAGTACTTC	CASRSGTGVQETQYF
TRBD2	TRBV11-2	14	.	TRBJ2-7	TGTGCCAGCCGACTAGCGGGGGGGAAATACGAGCAGTACTTC	CASRLAGGKYEQYF
TRBD1	TRBV4-2	18	.	TRBJ1-4	TGTGCCAGCAGCCAAGATATTAAGGACAGGGGGCGCAGCGGAAAACTGTTTTTT	CASSQDIKDRGRSGKLFF
TRBD2	TRBV3-1/TRBV3-2	15	.	TRBJ2-5	TGTGCCAGCAGCTGGACTAGCGGAAAACAAGAGACCCAGTACTTC	CASSWTSGKQETQYF
.	TRBV9	16	few	TRBJ1-1	TGTGCCAGCAGCACTCGGGAGGGAGGGGGGAACACTGAAGCTTTCTTT	CASSTREGGGNTEAFF
TRBD2	TRBV15	14	.	TRBJ2-7	TGTGCCACCAGCGGGAGACTAGCATCCTACGAGCAGTACTTC	CATSGRLASYEQYF
.	TRBV7-3	13	.	TRBJ1-1	TGTGCCAGCAGCTTATCCGTGAACACTGAAGCTTTCTTT	CASSLSVNTEAFF
TRBD1	TRBV7-8	15	.	TRBJ2-7	TGTGCCAGCAGCGGACGGACAGGGGTGTCCTACGAGCAGTACTTC	CASSGRTGVSYEQYF
.	TRBV7-2	15	few	TRBJ1-5	TGTGCCAGCAGCCCTAGGGGAGGGGCTGGTCAGCCCCAGCATTTT	CASSPRGGAGQPQHF